This TCR beta chain was sequenced during a study of T cell clones after liver transplantation (dated by TCRdb to about 2019). A note on the overall study: The samples were obtained from ITN030ST, a randomized trial that attempted immunosuppression withdrawal within 2 years after liver transplantation. Blood samples were taken pre-transplant, pre-randomization before withdrawal, and post-randomization after full withdrawal or failed withdrawal. Three of the eight recipients were HCV-positive; the others were transplanted for non-autoimmune, non-viral indications. To count as tolerant, a recipient had to stay completely off immunosuppression for at least one year without liver enzymes climbing beyond twice the upper limit of normal. The study cohort included 8 liver transplant recipients, of whom 3 were classified as tolerant and 5 as non-tolerant. As an antigen-independent comparator for the donor-reactive sequences, third party-reactive TCRbeta sequences from pre-transplant MLRs were identified as well. Donor-reactive T cell clones were identified using TCRbeta sequencing after a pre-transplant mixed lymphocyte reaction and were then followed in post-transplant blood. Until randomization at 12-24 months post-transplant, subjects were given standard immunosuppression, with no induction therapy.

Overall study results and their limits: In most of the 8 subjects, circulating donor-reactive CD4 TCRbeta sequences decreased significantly after transplant, regardless of tolerance or HCV status. In two subjects, low numbers of available donor cells limited the measurable donor-reactive repertoire. When repertoire turnover was accounted for, significantly reduced detection of donor-reactive sequences was found in 7 of 8 subjects for CD4 and in 8 of 8 subjects for CD8. Donor-reactive sequences decreased more than third party-reactive sequences, which suggests partial antigen-specific deletion that was not related to withdrawal success. Because no allograft tissue specimens were available, donor-reactive T cells may have migrated into the graft instead of being deleted. The conclusions were preliminary, being limited by small, heterogeneous patient numbers and by non-standardized post-transplant time points.

High-throughput TCRbeta CDR3 sequencing of frozen genomic DNA was performed by immunoSEQ, with PCR amplification, mapping, bias correction and internal controls included. As for the authors' bioinformatics: Productive rearrangements were retained, and unique TCRbeta sequences were defined by the CDR3 nucleotide sequence together with the V and J gene. Donor-reactive sequences required at least 5-fold expansion in CFSE-low cells versus unstimulated pre-transplant cells and at least 0.01% frequency. Per-subject minimum frequency thresholds, based on the lowest-template unstimulated sample, ensured at least 90% detection power. Jensen-Shannon divergence between the top 1000 TCRbeta sequences post- versus pre-transplant served as the measure of repertoire turnover. Two-sided Fisher's exact tests were used to test for changes in how often donor-reactive sequences were detected. TCRdb holds this immuneACCESS table with in-frame rearrangements only. Some clones are missing; in checked studies, unresolved V genes explain under half, and the rest has no known cause. V and J calls and clone size are as listed in that table; D and trimming were resolved from the DNA. The sample table holds tens of thousands of clones, of which 65% to 75% were seen once. Over 14% of the sample belongs to the ten largest clones.

The sample's time point label, decoded: pre-transplant. Thawed unstimulated PBMCs were stained for CD3, CD4 and CD8 and FACS-sorted into CD3+CD4+ and CD3+CD8+ populations. All 8 studied subjects were randomized to immunosuppression withdrawal. The Qiagen DNeasy Blood and Tissue Kit was used for genomic DNA isolation. This clone has only a few counts. Its antigen is unknown. No base qualities exist here, and no much larger clone lies one base off it. Sequences were derived from CD4+ T cells from blood, sampled before liver transplant. This sequence was found in a human donor who received a liver transplant.

CDR3 reads: CASSRGRGNTIYF. At the DNA level, the sequence is TGTGCCTCCTCCCGGGGGAGGGGAAACACCATATATTTT. Here the chain combines TRBV30 and TRBJ1-3; the D segment could be TRBD1, given 5 matching bases. CDR3 length: 13 amino acids, cysteine to phenylalanine. Left in the record is the CDR3 DNA by itself, 39 bases read in frame from the first base. Per the germline V gene (reference sequence), GTSNPN is the CDR1 and SVGIG is the CDR2. Deletion took 7 bases off V and 4 bases off J, with a span of 14 bases between the germline ends.